These T cell receptor beta chains were read from a single sample in a study of T cells in localized non-small cell lung cancer. Sequenced by immunoSEQ multiplex PCR; TCRdb stores in-frame clones only, minus some. Of approximately 45,000 clones in the sample, 70% to 90% were seen once. Sequencing was performed on PBMCs, taken before any cancer treatment. These receptor sequences come from a man aged 40-75 years with stage II lung adenocarcinoma. Each CDR3 is given with its conserved first and last residue.

V gene	CDR3 protein
TRBV9	CASSVSPGSGNTIYF
TRBV4-1	CASSPFYTARTEAFF
TRBV28	CASRGVYNSPLHF
TRBV9	CASSVVGIDTQYF
TRBV9	CASSRMIGSSGANVLTF
TRBV11-2	CASSLAGGGTGELFF
TRBV12-5	CASGASGRKYSPLHF
TRBV2	CASRRRVGLAGGTDTQYF
TRBV5-1	CASSLLAPAETQYF
TRBV28	CASSLSVLGANYGYTF
TRBV11-1	CASSLGPTQETQYF
TRBV30	CAFSTGGSTEAFF
TRBV5-4	CASSFGGVGYGYTF
TRBV27	CASSNVGPQFTGELFF
TRBV28	CASSSTLLPYRGRNNEQFF
TRBV7-8	CASTPGTYQETQYF
TRBV5-1	CASRQATSVGGELFF
TRBV4-1	CASSQDPGAGNTIYF
TRBV30	CAWSVNILNIQYF
TRBV5-4	CASSLRGVMNTEAFF
TRBV6-1	CASEGTVQETQYF
TRBV29-1	CSTLDGYNEQFF
TRBV2	CASSESLAGGPYNEQFF